The 27 T cell receptor beta chains below all came from one sample that was sequenced in a study of human T cells and chemical hapten exposure. TCRdb ran MiXCR on the RACE reads and lists one entry per CDR3 protein. The table includes 95,000 or so distinct CDR3 sequences, about an eighth detected once. Time point defined: patch test 2, 6 weeks after DPC sensitization. Indicated treatment: therapeutic diphenylcyclopropenone sensitization with weekly scalp DPC. The source was whole blood, collected in connection with sensitization to the hapten diphenylcyclopropenone (DPC). The receptors were sampled from a woman aged 40 to 50 with alopecia areata. Some clones in this sample may be carry-over from other donors' samples.

J is TRBJ1-2 and V is TRBV20-1; D gene unclear. V shed 2 bases and J shed 0 bases, with 7 bases lying between them. Germline V CDR1 and CDR2: DFQATT, SNEGSKA (reference sequence). This CDR3 is 13 amino acids long. The CDR3 here is CSARLAPNYGYTF. In DNA form, the CDR3 reads TGCAGTGCTAGACTGGCCCCTAACTATGGCTACACCTTC.

The sample holds a few counts of this clonotype. This chain joins TRBV18 and TRBJ1-3; 8 bases agree with TRBD1. The CDR3 is made up of 16 amino acids. V dropped 5 bases and J dropped 3; count of bases not matched to a gene: 9. From germline, CDR1 is KGHSH and CDR2 LQKENI. CDR3 sequence reads: CASSGNQGAVGNTIYF. CDR3 nucleotide sequence: TGTGCCAGCTCAGGAAATCAGGGGGCTGTTGGAAACACCATATATTTT.

The sample holds one count of this clonotype. The chain recombines TRBV4-2 with TRBJ2-1; possibly TRBD1 for D (5 bases). V shed 4 bases and J shed 7 bases, with 14 bases lying between them. Germline V gene data show CDR1 as LGHNA and CDR2 as YNFKEQ. This CDR3 has 14 residues. The CDR3, as DNA: TGTGCCAGCAGCCTAAATTTAGGGGTTAATGAGCAGTTCTTC. Translating it yields CASSLNLGVNEQFF.

This clonotype was seen repeatedly, ten times or more. The rearrangement joins TRBV19 to TRBJ2-1, with unresolved D. Per germline, CDR1 LNHDA and CDR2 SQIVND (reference sequence). Trimming left V 4 bases short and J 4 bases short, with 20 bases between. CDR3 size: 17 residues. CDR3 amino acids: CASSSQPLKSRYNEQFF. The CDR3 bases are TGTGCCAGTAGTAGCCAACCCCTTAAGTCCCGATACAATGAGCAGTTCTTC.

The table lists this clonotype with many counts. The chain couples TRBV19 to TRBJ2-4; D perhaps matches TRBD2 (6 bases). Germline CDR1 LNHDA, CDR2 SQIVND (reference sequence). The CDR3 runs to 16 residues. The V end was cut by 2 bases, the J end by 3 bases, with 14 bases between. The CDR3 reads CASSIRRERGKNIQYF. CDR3 nucleotides: TGTGCCAGTAGTATACGGAGGGAAAGGGGCAAAAACATTCAGTACTTC.

This clonotype was detected ten times or more. V usage is TRBV10-3 and J usage is TRBJ2-1, with D perhaps matching TRBD2 (6 bases). V dropped 5 bases and J dropped 5 bases, with 19 bases sitting between them. The CDR3 loop spans 16 amino acids. Germline V lookup: CDR1 ENHRY, CDR2 SYGVKD. As DNA, the CDR3 is TGTGCCATCAGTTCACGTCCGGGACTGGCCGACAATGAGCAGTTCTTC. This encodes CAISSRPGLADNEQFF.

On this clonotype itself: This may be a read error: a much more frequent sequence differs by one nucleotide. The chain couples TRBV7-6 to TRBJ2-2; D remains unclear. Per the germline V gene, CDR1 is SGHVS and CDR2 is FNYEAQ. The CDR3 covers 14 residues. This chain's CDR3 is CAGSPALNTGELFF. CDR3 coding DNA: TGTGCCGGCAGCCCCGCCTTAAACACCGGGGAGCTGTTTTTT.

This clonotype was recorded a few times. The CDR3 DNA follows: TGTGCCAGCATTGCGCAGGATCCTGTGGAAAAACTGTTTTTT. This encodes CASIAQDPVEKLFF. The rearrangement uses TRBV7-9 and TRBJ1-4; no firm D call. The CDR3 is 14 residues long. With 7 bases removed from V and 8 bases from J, the gap between germline ends came to 17 bases. CDR1 and CDR2 (germline): SEHNR, FQNEAQ (reference sequence).

This clonotype was observed many times. The V call is TRBV25-1, the J call TRBJ1-2; 10 bases are shared with TRBD1. The CDR3 loop spans 14 amino acids. CDR1 and CDR2 from the germline V gene are MGHDK and SYGVNS. After removal of 4 bases from V and 3 bases from J, the junction contained 2 bases not matched to a gene. The CDR3 loop reads CASSGGQGYYGYTF. The CDR3 DNA sequence: TGTGCCAGCAGTGGGGGACAGGGGTACTATGGCTACACCTTC.

CDR3 nucleotide sequence: TGCAGTGCTAGATGGGACAGGGAAGAAGCTTTCTTT. As protein: CSARWDREEAFF. The rearrangement links TRBV20-1 to TRBJ1-1; 9 nucleotides agree with TRBD1. Losses at the gene ends were 2 bases for V and 8 bases for J; bases not matched to a gene: 3. The CDR3 contains 12 residues. Germline lookup yields CDR1 DFQATT and CDR2 SNEGSKA (reference sequence).

In its sample, this clonotype was seen many times. The gene calls are TRBV18 and TRBJ2-5; 7 bases are shared with TRBD1. The junction had 4 bases not matched to a gene; V was cut back by 6 bases and J by 3 bases. Per germline, CDR1 KGHSH and CDR2 LQKENI. The CDR3 runs to 13 residues. This CDR3 reads CASSRGKEETQYF. DNA of the CDR3: TGTGCCAGCTCCAGGGGGAAGGAAGAGACCCAGTACTTC.

At least ten counts were recorded for this clonotype. The chain employs TRBV6-5 and TRBJ2-3; possible D gene TRBD2, 5 bases. This CDR3 contains 13 residues. Deletions cut 6 bases from V and 1 base from J, with 8 bases between. From germline, CDR1 is MNHEY and CDR2 SVGAGI. The CDR3 region has the DNA TGTGCCAGCAGGAGGGATGGCACAGATACGCAGTATTTT. This codes for CASRRDGTDTQYF.

The V call is TRBV20-1, the J call TRBJ1-2, with TRBD1 as a possible D gene (5 bases). The CDR3 runs to 17 residues. CDR1 and CDR2 from the germline V gene are DFQATT and SNEGSKA (reference sequence). The ends were cut back, 3 bases at V and 3 bases at J, with 23 bases in the middle. The CDR3 bases are TGCAGTGCTAGCGGGGCGGGGCGGCCGGGCGATTACTATGGCTACACCTTC. Its translation: CSASGAGRPGDYYGYTF.

The gene calls are TRBV6-2 or TRBV6-3 and TRBJ2-6; 7 nucleotides match TRBD1. V lost 5 bases to trimming and J lost 0 bases; unmatched junction nucleotides: 7. Germline V lookup: CDR1 MNHEY, CDR2 SVGEGT. The CDR3 totals 17 residues. The CDR3, as DNA: TGTGCCAGCAGTGGGGGACAGCGTTACTCTGGGGCCAACGTCCTGACTTTC. Translated: CASSGGQRYSGANVLTF.

This clonotype has ten or more counts. DNA of the CDR3: TGCAGTGCTAGATTGGCGGGGACAGGTGGCAATGAGCAGTTCTTC. Translated: CSARLAGTGGNEQFF. The chain recombines TRBV20-1 with TRBJ2-1; 8 nucleotides align to TRBD1. The CDR3 runs to 15 residues. Trimming removed 2 bases from V and 6 bases from J; junction bases left unmatched: 9. Looked up from germline, CDR1 is DFQATT and CDR2 is SNEGSKA (reference sequence).

V usage is TRBV6-2 or TRBV6-3 and J usage is TRBJ1-4; D uncertain. The V gene lost 6 bases and the J gene lost 7 bases, with 9 bases spanning the gap. The CDR3 has 12 amino acids. Germline V CDR1 and CDR2: MNHEY, SVGEGT. The CDR3 sequence is CASSPVVEKLFF. CDR3 bases: TGTGCCAGCAGCCCCGTCGTTGAAAAACTGTTTTTT.

The rearrangement joins TRBV4-2 to TRBJ2-5, with D uncertain. The CDR3 spans 16 residues. The V gene's germline CDR1 is LGHNA and CDR2 YNFKEQ. Trimming pared 0 bases from V and 2 bases from J, leaving 13 bases between. CDR3 in DNA: TGTGCCAGCAGCCAAGATCCGCCTACAGAGCAAGAGACCCAGTACTTC. Translating gives CASSQDPPTEQETQYF.

The chain couples TRBV20-1 to TRBJ1-5; 9 positions match TRBD1. The CDR3 runs 17 residues. The V and J ends lost 6 bases and 7 bases, in that order; junction bases with no gene match: 19. CDR1 and CDR2 (germline): DFQATT, SNEGSKA (reference sequence). In DNA form, the CDR3 reads TGCAGTGCCGCACCTACCCTGTCGGACAGGGGAAACCAGCCCCAGCATTTT. Translating gives CSAAPTLSDRGNQPQHF.

This clonotype has more than one count but fewer than ten. This chain links TRBV3-1 with TRBJ2-1; D may be TRBD1 or TRBD2 (5 bases each). The CDR3 runs 14 residues. With 2 bases removed from V and 9 bases from J, the gap between germline ends came to 14 bases. In germline, CDR1 is LGHDT, CDR2 YNNKEL (reference sequence). The CDR3 nucleotides are TGTGCCAGCAGCCAACGGGGCCTAGCTTTTGAGCAGTTCTTC. It encodes CASSQRGLAFEQFF.

This clonotype was seen a few times. V usage is TRBV2 and J usage is TRBJ2-6; unclear D gene. The CDR3 has 16 residues. Germline V gene sequence: CDR1 SNHLY, CDR2 FYNNEI. V lost 4 bases, J lost 4 bases, and 14 bases lay in between. The CDR3 DNA reads TGTGCCAGCAGTGGACGTCTGAGCGCCGGGGCCAACGTCCTGACTTTC. Translated, it gives CASSGRLSAGANVLTF.

This clonotype was seen more than once but under ten times. The chain carries TRBV7-2 and TRBJ2-5, with TRBD1 identical over 9 bases. There are 15 residues in the CDR3. In germline, CDR1 is SGHTA, CDR2 FQGNSA. V shed 4 bases, J shed 5 bases, and the junction held 8 bases outside the gene matches. The CDR3 bases are TGTGCCAGCAGCTCCGGGACAGGGATTAGGGAGACCCAGTACTTC. Its translation: CASSSGTGIRETQYF.

This clonotype appeared a few times. The rearrangement joins TRBV20-1 to TRBJ1-2, with TRBD1 matching over 8 bases. The V segment lost 3 bases and the J segment 8 bases; nucleotides outside the gene matches: 14. The CDR3 length is 15 residues. The V gene's germline CDR1 is DFQATT and CDR2 SNEGSKA (reference sequence). CDR3 coding DNA: TGCAGTGCTAGCCATCAGTGGACAGGGTCTAAGGGCTACACCTTC. Translated: CSASHQWTGSKGYTF.

This clonotype was recorded at least ten times. A read error may produce the germline difference seen at one junction end. V gene TRBV12-3 or TRBV12-4 combines with J gene TRBJ1-1; D not resolved. This CDR3 is 12 amino acids long. The CDR3 is CASSFLKTEAFF. In nucleotides, the CDR3 is TGTGCCAGCAGTTTCCTGAAAACTGAAGCTTTCTTT.

This chain joins TRBV19 and TRBJ2-2; a possible D gene is TRBD2 (6 bases). The CDR3 runs to 11 residues. V dropped 10 bases and J dropped 6 bases, with 9 bases sitting between them. Germline assignment: CDR1 LNHDA and CDR2 SQIVND (reference sequence). Here the CDR3 DNA reads TGTGCCACGCGGGGCCCCGGGGAGCTGTTTTTT. Translating gives CATRGPGELFF.

This clonotype occurred many times. The V and J genes are TRBV9 and TRBJ2-2; D gene uncertain. V lost 5 bases to trimming and J lost 0 bases, with 11 bases between them. The CDR3 covers 15 residues. Per germline, CDR1 SGDLS and CDR2 YYNGEE. CDR3 loop: CASSPTYANTGELFF. CDR3 sequence (DNA): TGTGCCAGCAGTCCCACTTACGCGAACACCGGGGAGCTGTTTTTT.

This clonotype occurred many times. This chain uses TRBV20-1 with TRBJ2-2, with 9 bases fitting TRBD1. Germline CDR1 and CDR2: DFQATT and SNEGSKA (reference sequence). V was clipped by 6 bases and J by 7 bases; unmatched bases: 6. This CDR3 spans 13 amino acids. The CDR3 sequence is CSARDRVIGELFF. The CDR3 region has the DNA TGCAGTGCCCGGGACAGGGTTATCGGGGAGCTGTTTTTT.

A few counts support this clonotype. V and J are TRBV12-2 and TRBJ2-7; the D call TRBD1 from the table was never checked on the DNA. TRBV12-2 is deemed a pseudogene. This CDR3 is 16 amino acids long. The CDR3 sequence: CASRLPGGTGFYEQYF. The CDR3 DNA reads as TGTGCAAGTCGCTTACCCGGAGGGACAGGGTTCTACGAGCAGTACTTC.